The sequence of this T cell receptor beta chain was determined in a study of early T cells in non-severe SARS-CoV-2 infection. As for the study in general: Bulk RNA isolated from unsorted whole blood underwent sequencing; chains were not paired. Study-wide results and caveats: There was a bias toward anti-spike CD8 responses in VDJdb matching, which missed private and CD4 specificities.

Trimming removed 1 base from V and 0 bases from J; junction bases left unmatched: 8. The CDR3 covers 19 residues. Germline CDR1 reads SGHAT; CDR2 reads FQNNGV. Each cDNA molecule carried a unique molecular identifier. TCRdb re-derived calls from the 5' RACE reads in MiXCR, one entry per CDR3 protein. In the table there are 53,000 or so distinct CDR3 sequences, 6% to 8% of which are singletons. This clonotype was seen a few times. Antigen unknown. The chain employs TRBV11-2 and TRBJ2-5; 13 bases match TRBD2. The clonotype comes from an adult who was a healthcare worker with PCR-confirmed SARS-CoV-2 infection or an uninfected control (not recorded which). Input material: whole blood. The CDR3 DNA is TGTGCCAGCAGCTTAGGAGGACTAGCGGGGGCCTCCTACCAAGAGACCCAGTACTTC. Its protein product is CASSLGGLAGASYQETQYF.